This T cell receptor beta chain stems from a study of regulatory T cells in long-lasting Graves disease. The authors built TCR beta libraries using iRepertoire HTBI primers and Arm-PCR of CDR3 regions. TCRdb reprocessed the multiplex PCR reads with MiXCR, giving one entry per CDR3 protein. This sample carries some 450,000 distinct CDR3 sequences, about a sixth of them seen once, and the ten largest clones take around 10%. The CDR3 spans 14 residues. Looked up from germline, CDR1 is MNHNS and CDR2 is SASEGT. V shed 5 bases, J shed 3 bases, and the junction held 4 bases outside the gene matches. As to time point: newly diagnosed GD, antithyroid drugs for less than 3 months. The TCR library was prepared using RNA isolated from PBMCs. The sample was also linked to a second study, of T cells in Graves' hyperthyroidism and ophthalmopathy. That investigation notes: Exclusion criteria comprised uncontrolled infection, other autoimmune disease, pregnancy or lactation.

The specimen was peripheral blood mononuclear cells (PBMCs), collected at new diagnosis, from a patient treated with antithyroid drugs. The sequence was obtained from a woman between 25 and 40 years old with Graves disease. This sequence joins TRBV6-1 and TRBJ2-1; TRBD1 matches 7 bases. As DNA, the CDR3 is TGTGCCAGCAGTACCGGGACAGACTACAATGAGCAGTTCTTC. Translating it yields CASSTGTDYNEQFF.